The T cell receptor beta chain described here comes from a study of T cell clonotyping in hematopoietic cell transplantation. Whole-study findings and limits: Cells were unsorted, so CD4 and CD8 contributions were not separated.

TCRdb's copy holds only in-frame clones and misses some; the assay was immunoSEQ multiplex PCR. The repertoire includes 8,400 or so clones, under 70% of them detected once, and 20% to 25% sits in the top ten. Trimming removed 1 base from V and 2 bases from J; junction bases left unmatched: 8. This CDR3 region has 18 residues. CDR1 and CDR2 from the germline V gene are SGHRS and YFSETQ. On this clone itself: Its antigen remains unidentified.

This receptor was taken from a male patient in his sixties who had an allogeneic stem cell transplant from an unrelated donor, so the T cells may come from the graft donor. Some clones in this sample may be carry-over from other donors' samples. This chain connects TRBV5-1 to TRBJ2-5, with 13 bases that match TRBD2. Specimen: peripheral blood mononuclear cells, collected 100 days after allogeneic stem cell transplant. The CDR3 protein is CASSLLGTSGAIQETQYF. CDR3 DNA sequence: TGCGCCAGCAGCTTGCTCGGGACTAGCGGGGCCATACAAGAGACCCAGTACTTC.